What follows is one T cell receptor (beta chain) and its context. What it recognizes is unknown. The data are from a study of chemoradiotherapy in HPV16-positive cancers. Study context: Candidate HPV-specific clones and shared TCR motifs came from two HPV16-positive patients.

Repeated repertoire sampling spanned the course of chemoradiotherapy. V lost 9 bases, J lost 2 bases, and 6 bases stayed unmatched. The CDR3 runs to 16 residues. Germline-derived CDR1 and CDR2 are WNHNN and SYGVQD (reference sequence). Regarding the study as a whole: During treatment, candidate HPV-specific clones and E7-related motifs expanded in tumor. Functional assays defining HPV-specific T cells used only a couple of HPV16-positive patients.

Assay: immunoSEQ multiplex PCR; the TCRdb copy retains only in-frame clones and omits some. The table shows tens of thousands of clones, with roughly 87% occurring only once. This receptor was identified in a human donor with HPV-associated anogenital cancer. The chain carries TRBV10-1 and TRBJ2-1; 14 bases fit TRBD2. The specimen was blood, collected from a patient who underwent chemoradiotherapy. The CDR3 DNA follows: TGCGCCAGTCAGGGACTAGCGGGGGTTACCTACAATGAGCAGTTCTTC. This codes for CASQGLAGVTYNEQFF.